The following is a TCR beta chain sequence with its context. The target of this receptor is not known. No base qualities exist here, and no much larger clone lies one base off it. This specimen comes from a study of OX40 agonist ivuxolimab in advanced cancers. Background on the whole study: Ivuxolimab, which targeted the costimulatory receptor OX40 (CD134), was an agonistic, fully human IgG2 monoclonal antibody. Intravenous ivuxolimab was administered to patients every 2 weeks at six dose levels: 0.01, 0.1, 0.3, 1.5, 3 and 10 mg/kg. Among the 50 to 55 dose-escalation patients, around 19 had hepatocellular carcinoma, approximately 15 melanoma, 9 renal cell carcinoma and 9 head and neck cancer. A male proportion of around 83% and a mean age of around 60 years, ranging from roughly 23 to 79, were recorded for the dose-escalation cohort. Patients were allowed to have had prior anti-PD-1, anti-PD-L1 or anti-CTLA-4 therapy, and around 40% of the dose-escalation patients had previously received checkpoint inhibitors. Partial responses occurred in three dose-escalation patients: two with cutaneous melanoma and one with hepatocellular carcinoma. Peripheral TCRbeta sequencing was intended to test whether TCR sequence diversity was altered and clonal T-cell expansion was caused by ivuxolimab. The paper describes the monotherapy dose-escalation part (N of about 50 patients) of the phase I trial of ivuxolimab. The research as a whole found: The antigen specificity of the clonally expanded peripheral T cells was not determined. In the 0.1-3.0 mg/kg groups, partial responders had among the lowest normalized peripheral clonal expansion, particularly in CD8+ T cells. After ivuxolimab, expanded clones were on average more numerous among CD8+ T cells than among CD4+ T cells. At doses from 0.1 to 3.0 mg/kg, clonal expansion was seen in both CD4+ and CD8+ blood T cells between baseline and week 6. Low levels of normalized T-cell clonal expansion were also shown by some nonresponding patients.

CDR1 and CDR2, per the germline V gene, are SQVTM and ANQGSEA. V has 6 bases trimmed and J has 3 bases trimmed; junction bases matching no gene number 10. From the cysteine through the phenylalanine, the CDR3 covers 14 amino acids. The sequence is cut down to CDR3 DNA, 42 bases in frame from base 1. The trial excluded patients who had a history of autoimmune disease or were on systemic immunosuppression. Peripheral blood for TCR sequencing was collected from all dose cohorts at baseline, on cycle 4 day 1, and on cycle 7 day 1. Samples came from an open-label, multicenter, first-in-human phase I dose-escalation trial of ivuxolimab. The trial enrolled adults with locally advanced or metastatic head and neck squamous cell, hepatocellular, melanoma or renal cell carcinoma. Before TCR sequencing, CD4+ and CD8+ T cells were separately sorted from peripheral blood. Genomic DNA was extracted from sorted cells for sequencing of the TCRbeta CDR3 region. The immunoSEQ Assay was used for sequencing of TCRbeta CDR3 regions. TCRdb stores this immuneACCESS table with in-frame sequences only. Part of the clones is absent; in the studies checked, under half of the shortfall reflects unresolved V genes, and no reason is known for the rest. The sample table contains 65,000 to 70,000 clones; only one count was recorded for over 75% of them. In total, the top ten clones hold around 6% of the sample.

This TCR came from an adult with an advanced solid tumor such as melanoma, head and neck, liver or kidney cancer. Here the chain combines TRBV29-1 and TRBJ1-2; 7 bases in the junction line up with TRBD1. The material was CD4+ or CD8+ T cells sorted from blood, obtained in a trial of the OX40 agonist ivuxolimab. At the DNA level, the sequence is TGCAGCGTCGTCACAGGGGAACAGGACTATGGCTACACCTTC. Protein translation: CSVVTGEQDYGYTF.